This entry lists 27 T cell receptor beta chains sequenced from one sample in a study of T cells in Graves' hyperthyroidism and ophthalmopathy. There were TCR beta CDR3 regions amplified from RNA transcripts. HTBI primers were employed in a first-round RT-PCR of the TCR CDR3. TCRdb re-called the multiplex PCR reads through MiXCR, storing one row per CDR3 protein. The sample carries fewer than 200,000 distinct CDR3 sequences, 15% to 20% recorded once. The specimen was blood. Receptors were obtained from a woman in her 50s with Graves' hyperthyroidism.

A few counts support this clonotype. The chain combines TRBV19 with TRBJ2-2; possibly TRBD1 for D (6 bases). This CDR3 has 15 amino acids. In germline, CDR1 is LNHDA, CDR2 SQIVND (reference sequence). Deletions cut 2 bases from V and 0 bases from J, with 7 bases between. Here the CDR3 DNA reads TGTGCCAGTAGTATAACAGGGTCGAACACCGGGGAGCTGTTTTTT. It specifies CASSITGSNTGELFF.

This clonotype was detected ten times or more. The chain recombines TRBV18 with TRBJ1-1; TRBD1 matches at 7 bases. V shed 3 bases and J 3 bases; nucleotides not matched to a gene: 13. Germline CDR1 is KGHSH and CDR2 is LQKENI. The CDR3 covers 17 residues. CDR3 coding DNA: TGTGCCAGCTCACCCAATTACCTGACAGGGATGGACACTGAAGCTTTCTTT. Its translation: CASSPNYLTGMDTEAFF.

This clonotype was counted many times. The chain uses TRBV29-1 and TRBJ2-7, with TRBD1 matching over 9 bases. Germline trimming cut 4 bases from V and 3 bases from J; bases unmatched to any gene: 4. CDR1 and CDR2 from the germline V gene are SQVTM and ANQGSEA. CDR3 length equals 13 residues. The CDR3 bases are TGCAGCGTTGTAGGGACAGGGCTCTACGAGCAGTACTTC. This encodes CSVVGTGLYEQYF.

This clonotype showed up many times. The chain combines TRBV4-3 with TRBJ2-1, with D tentatively TRBD1 (5 bases). The CDR3 has 16 amino acids. CDR1 LGHNA and CDR2 YSLEER come from the germline V gene. V was shortened by 6 bases and J by 2 bases, with 17 bases between the two germline ends. In DNA form, the CDR3 reads TGCGCCAGCAGTCGGACACCCGACATCCCCTACAATGAGCAGTTCTTC. Encoded protein: CASSRTPDIPYNEQFF.

Ten or more counts support this clonotype. This rearrangement joins TRBV2 to TRBJ1-4; 11 bases are a match to TRBD1. The germline V gene has CDR1 SNHLY and CDR2 FYNNEI. V dropped 4 bases and J dropped 2; count of bases not matched to a gene: 6. The CDR3 sequence is 17 residues long. This chain's CDR3 is CASSAGTGGSTNEKLFF. The CDR3 region has the DNA TGTGCCAGCAGTGCTGGGACAGGGGGGTCGACTAATGAAAAACTGTTTTTT.

This clonotype was observed a few times. At one boundary the junction diverges from the germline segment, which might be a read error. The J gene is TRBJ2-5, the V gene TRBV5-4; 7 nucleotides line up with TRBD2. The CDR3 loop spans 15 amino acids. Germline V gene data show CDR1 as SGHNT and CDR2 as YYREEE (reference sequence). CDR3 nucleotide sequence: TGTGCCAGCAGCTCGGCGGGAGCGGGATGGGAGACCCAGCACTTC. It codes for CASSSAGAGWETQHF.

This clonotype was observed many times. V is TRBV27 and J is TRBJ2-7; 7 bases are a match to TRBD2. This CDR3 spans 13 amino acids. Germline V gives CDR1 MNHEY, CDR2 SMNVEV (reference sequence). The junction had 4 bases not matched to a gene; V was cut back by 3 bases and J by 5 bases. CDR3 sequence (DNA): TGTGCCAGCAGTTTCGGGACTAACCACGAGCAGTACTTC. Translation gives CASSFGTNHEQYF.

This clonotype was observed at least ten times. The gene calls are TRBV12-3 or TRBV12-4 and TRBJ2-1, with 14 bases matching TRBD2. This CDR3 has 17 amino acids. With V trimmed by 4 bases and J by 6 bases, 8 bases remained unmatched. The CDR3: CASSSPPGLAGVNEQFF. DNA for the CDR3: TGTGCCAGCAGTTCTCCCCCGGGACTAGCGGGGGTCAATGAGCAGTTCTTC.

On this clonotype itself: A much larger clone lies one base from this, so it may be a read error. The chain recombines TRBV9 with TRBJ2-2; maybe TRBD1 (6 bases). Germline lookup yields CDR1 SGDLS and CDR2 YYNGEE. The CDR3 spans 16 residues. CDR3 sequence: CASSATGGSGTGELLF. The DNA for the CDR3 is TGTGCCAGCAGCGCCACTGGGGGCTCGGGAACCGGGGAGCTGCTTTTT.

This clonotype occurred many times. The rearrangement joins TRBV6-1 to TRBJ1-6; perhaps TRBD1 as D (5 bases). CDR1 is MNHNS, CDR2 SASEGT, per germline. The CDR3 totals 15 residues. Deletions cut 10 bases from V and 0 bases from J, with 13 bases between. CDR3 DNA sequence: TGTGCCACCAAGGACACATTCTCCTATAATTCACCCCTCCACTTT. It is translated as CATKDTFSYNSPLHF.

This rearrangement joins TRBV4-1 to TRBJ2-7; D is unresolved. Germline CDR1 reads MGHRA; CDR2 reads YSYEKL. There are 14 residues in the CDR3. The V gene lost 2 bases and the J gene lost 1 base, with 9 bases spanning the gap. CDR3: CASSQPGKSYEQYF. CDR3 nucleotides: TGCGCCAGCAGCCAACCAGGCAAATCCTACGAGCAGTACTTC.

This clonotype was observed a handful of times. A read error may account for a junction end that differs from germline. This sequence joins TRBV6-1 and TRBJ1-5; the D gene is possibly TRBD1 (6 bases). This CDR3 comprises 16 residues. CDR1 MNHNS and CDR2 SASEGT come from the germline V gene. CDR3 residues: CASSGRGYVSNQPQQF. CDR3 in DNA: TGTGCCAGCAGCGGGAGGGGGTACGTTAGCAATCAGCCCCAGCAGTTT.

Many counts were recorded for this clonotype. The gene calls are TRBV12-3 or TRBV12-4 and TRBJ1-5; D might be TRBD1 (5 bases). This CDR3 is 15 amino acids long. V lost 2 bases and J 1 base, leaving 9 bases between the germline ends. CDR3 coding DNA: TGTGCCAGCAGTTTACAGGGCACCAGCAATCAGCCCCAGCATTTT. This translates into CASSLQGTSNQPQHF.

This clonotype was seen repeatedly, ten times or more. V is TRBV28 and J is TRBJ1-4; TRBD1 agrees at 9 bases. V trimming: 6 bases; J trimming: 7 bases; junction bases outside the gene matches: 3. Germline V CDR1 and CDR2: MDHEN, SYDVKM. This CDR3 spans 13 amino acids. The CDR3 protein is CASSPGQGEKLFF. Here the CDR3 DNA reads TGTGCCAGCAGCCCGGGACAGGGTGAAAAACTGTTTTTT.

This clonotype was counted many times. The genes are TRBV7-2 and TRBJ1-2; D unresolved. The germline gives CDR1 SGHTA, CDR2 FQGNSA. Trimming took off 1 base at V and 7 bases at J, with 10 bases between the two ends. The CDR3 contains 13 residues. CDR3 nucleotides: TGTGCCAGCAGCTTAGGAGGAGGGTTTGGCTACACCTTC. It is translated as CASSLGGGFGYTF.

The sample holds many counts of this clonotype. The chain is built from TRBV20-1 and TRBJ1-5; the D is unclear. Germline assignment: CDR1 DFQATT and CDR2 SNEGSKA (reference sequence). There are 14 residues in the CDR3. Trimming stripped 7 bases from V and 0 bases from J, with 13 bases between. This CDR3 is CSVYPRTSNQPQHF. CDR3 bases: TGCAGTGTTTATCCACGCACTAGCAATCAGCCCCAGCATTTT.

This clonotype has ten or more counts. The genes are TRBV7-2 and TRBJ2-7; no firm D call. Trimming left V 1 base short and J 6 bases short, with 10 bases between. The germline V gene encodes CDR1 SGHTA and CDR2 FQGNSA. The CDR3 length is 13 residues. CDR3 loop: CASSLGLVSEQYF. The CDR3 nucleotides are TGTGCCAGCAGCTTAGGGCTGGTTTCCGAGCAGTACTTC.

This clonotype was recorded at least ten times. The chain recombines TRBV5-1 with TRBJ1-2; weak D call: TRBD1 (6 bases). Looked up from germline, CDR1 is SGHRS and CDR2 is YFSETQ. Trimming removed 4 bases from V and 0 bases from J, with 10 bases in between. CDR3 length: 14 amino acids. The CDR3 nucleotides read TGCGCCAGCAGCGGGGGCAGTCCTAACTATGGCTACACCTTC. Its protein product is CASSGGSPNYGYTF.

Ten or more counts support this clonotype. The chain links TRBV7-6 to TRBJ1-6; 9 bases fit TRBD1. Per the germline V gene, CDR1 is SGHVS and CDR2 is FNYEAQ. V shed 0 bases, J shed 0 bases, and the junction held 6 bases outside the gene matches. This CDR3 is built from 19 residues. This CDR3 is CASSLAGTGPSSYNSPLHF. The CDR3 coding sequence is TGTGCCAGCAGCTTAGCAGGGACAGGGCCGAGCTCCTATAATTCACCCCTCCACTTT.

At least ten counts were recorded for this clonotype. The chain employs TRBV29-1 and TRBJ1-1; the match to TRBD1 covers 7 bases. The V gene end was trimmed by 3 bases and the J gene end by 3 bases; junction bases not matched to a gene: 4. CDR3 length: 13 residues. Per the germline V gene, CDR1 is SQVTM and CDR2 is ANQGSEA. The CDR3, as DNA: TGCAGCGTTGATCTGGGGACAGACACTGAAGCTTTCTTT. Translated, it gives CSVDLGTDTEAFF.

At least ten counts were recorded for this clonotype. V and J are TRBV18 and TRBJ1-1; a weak D match, TRBD1 (5 bases). The V and J ends lost 4 bases and 2 bases respectively, with 11 bases between them. Germline loops: CDR1 KGHSH, CDR2 LQKENI. CDR3 size: 14 residues. DNA for the CDR3: TGTGCCAGCTCACTATCGGGACCCAACACTGAAGCTTTCTTT. It yields the protein CASSLSGPNTEAFF.

The rearrangement joins TRBV20-1 to TRBJ2-5; TRBD2 matches at 8 bases. The ends lost 1 base at V and 2 bases at J; junction bases unmatched: 3. The CDR3 totals 14 residues. Germline lookup yields CDR1 DFQATT and CDR2 SNEGSKA (reference sequence). The CDR3 sequence is CSARGASGQETQYF. The CDR3 coding sequence is TGCAGTGCTAGAGGGGCTAGCGGGCAAGAGACCCAGTACTTC.

Ten or more counts support this clonotype. The V call is TRBV27, the J call TRBJ2-1, with 11 bases matching TRBD2. This CDR3 is built from 16 residues. Germline CDR1 reads MNHEY; CDR2 reads SMNVEV (reference sequence). The V gene end was trimmed by 7 bases and the J gene end by 11 bases; junction bases not matched to a gene: 16. The CDR3 DNA is TGTGCCAGCACCGTGGTAACTAGCGGGGGCCAAACCAAGCAGTTCTTC. This encodes CASTVVTSGGQTKQFF.

Only a few counts were recorded for this clonotype. J is TRBJ2-3 and V is TRBV20-1; TRBD2 aligns across 9 bases. CDR1 DFQATT and CDR2 SNEGSKA come from the germline V gene (reference sequence). Trimming cost V 2 bases and J 0 bases; bases outside gene matches: 3. This CDR3 comprises 15 residues. CDR3 sequence reads: CSARNLAGSTDTQYF. The CDR3 bases are TGCAGTGCTAGAAACCTAGCGGGGAGCACAGATACGCAGTATTTT.

This rearrangement joins TRBV5-1 to TRBJ2-7, with D perhaps TRBD2 (6 bases). The germline V gene encodes CDR1 SGHRS and CDR2 YFSETQ. Deletions cut 4 bases from V and 2 bases from J, with 13 bases between. CDR3 size: 14 residues. For the CDR3, the DNA is TGCGCCAGCAGCGCCTCTAGCGCTCCCTACGAGCAGTACTTC. Amino acids: CASSASSAPYEQYF.

This clonotype was picked up many times. This chain links TRBV11-3 with TRBJ2-1; 8 bases align to TRBD1. Trimming took 5 bases from V and 2 from J; bases not matched to a gene: 5. This CDR3 contains 15 residues. Germline CDR1 is SGHNT and CDR2 is YENEEA. CDR3 sequence: CASSHDRGPYNEQFF. The CDR3 DNA reads as TGTGCCAGCAGCCATGACAGGGGCCCCTACAATGAGCAGTTCTTC.

This clonotype has more than one count but fewer than ten. With a much larger clone just one base away, this may be a read error. The chain joins TRBV6-1 to TRBJ1-4; D gene ambiguous. The CDR3 contains 14 residues. Germline loops: CDR1 MNHNS, CDR2 SASEGT. This chain's CDR3 is CASRVRGTNERLFF. The CDR3 DNA reads TGTGCCAGCCGGGTACGGGGAACTAATGAAAGACTGTTTTTT.